This passage covers 3 T cell receptor beta chains from one sample sequenced in a study of T cells in localized non-small cell lung cancer (dated by TCRdb to the early 2020s). Preparation of the library involved the immunoSEQ multiplex PCR assay. The source is immuneACCESS, and TCRdb retained only in-frame sequences with V and J called. Part of the clones is not carried over; for the studies checked, unresolved V genes explain less than half of this, and the remainder is unexplained. Across this sample there are about 78,000 clones, with approximately 85% seen only once. The ten largest clones represent about 2.7% of the sample. The source was peripheral blood, collected before any cancer treatment. The source is a man aged 40 to 70 with stage I lung adenocarcinoma.

The chain links TRBV27 to TRBJ2-5; D is ambiguous. Between the trimmed V and J ends, which lost 6 bases and 7 bases, there was a span of 15 bases. Per germline, CDR1 MNHEY and CDR2 SMNVEV (reference sequence). CDR3 size: 13 residues. As DNA, the CDR3 is TGTGCCAGCAGAATTAAGGGCTCAGGGACCCAGTACTTC. This codes for CASRIKGSGTQYF.

The V call is TRBV19, the J call TRBJ2-7, with D tentatively TRBD2 (6 bases). Per the germline V gene, CDR1 is LNHDA and CDR2 is SQIVND (reference sequence). This CDR3 is 16 amino acids long. V shed 5 bases and J shed 0 bases, with 17 bases lying between them. The CDR3 sequence: CASSGQHGGLSYEQYF. The CDR3 DNA is TGTGCCAGTAGTGGACAACACGGGGGTCTCTCCTACGAGCAGTACTTC.

The chain combines TRBV5-1 with TRBJ2-5; D call uncertain. The germline V gene encodes CDR1 SGHRS and CDR2 YFSETQ. This CDR3 spans 13 amino acids. The V end was cut by 0 bases, the J end by 4 bases, with 7 bases between. CDR3 DNA sequence: TGCGCCAGCAGCTTGGCCGGCGGAGAGACCCAGTACTTC. This gives the protein CASSLAGGETQYF.